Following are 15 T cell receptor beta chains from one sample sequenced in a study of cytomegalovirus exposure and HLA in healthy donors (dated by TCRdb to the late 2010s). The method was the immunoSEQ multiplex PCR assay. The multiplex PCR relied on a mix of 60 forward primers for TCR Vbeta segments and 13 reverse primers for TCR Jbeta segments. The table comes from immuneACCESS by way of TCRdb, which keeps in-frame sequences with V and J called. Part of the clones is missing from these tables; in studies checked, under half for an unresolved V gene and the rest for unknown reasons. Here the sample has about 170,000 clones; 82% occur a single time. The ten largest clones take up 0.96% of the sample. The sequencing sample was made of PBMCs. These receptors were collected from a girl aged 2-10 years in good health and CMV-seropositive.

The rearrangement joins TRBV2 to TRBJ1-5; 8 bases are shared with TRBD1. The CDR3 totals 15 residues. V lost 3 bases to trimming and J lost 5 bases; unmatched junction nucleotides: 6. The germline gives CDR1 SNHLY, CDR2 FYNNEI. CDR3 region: CASSDRTGSHQPQHF. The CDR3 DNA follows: TGTGCCAGCAGTGACCGGACAGGGAGCCATCAGCCCCAGCATTTT.

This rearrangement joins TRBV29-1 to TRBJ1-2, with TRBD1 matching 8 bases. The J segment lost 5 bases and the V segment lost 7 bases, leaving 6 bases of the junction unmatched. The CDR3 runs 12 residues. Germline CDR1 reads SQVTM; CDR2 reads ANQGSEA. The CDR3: CSARGQSYGYTF. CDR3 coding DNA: TGCAGCGCCAGGGGGCAGAGTTATGGCTACACCTTC.

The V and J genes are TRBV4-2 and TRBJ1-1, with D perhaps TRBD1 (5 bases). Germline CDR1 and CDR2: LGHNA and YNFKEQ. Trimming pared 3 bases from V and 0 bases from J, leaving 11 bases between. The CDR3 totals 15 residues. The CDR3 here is CASSHKDSMNTEAFF. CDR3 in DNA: TGTGCCAGCAGCCATAAAGACAGTATGAACACTGAAGCTTTCTTT.

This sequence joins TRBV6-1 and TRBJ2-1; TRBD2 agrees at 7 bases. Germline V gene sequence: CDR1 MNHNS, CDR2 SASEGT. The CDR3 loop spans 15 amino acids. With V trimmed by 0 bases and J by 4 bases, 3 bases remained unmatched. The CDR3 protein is CASSEARRGYNEQFF. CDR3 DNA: TGTGCCAGCAGTGAAGCGCGGCGGGGGTACAATGAGCAGTTCTTC.

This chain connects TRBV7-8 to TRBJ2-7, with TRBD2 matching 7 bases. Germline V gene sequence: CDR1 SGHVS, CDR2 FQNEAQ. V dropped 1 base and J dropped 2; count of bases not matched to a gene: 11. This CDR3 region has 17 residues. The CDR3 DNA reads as TGTGCCAGCAGCTTAGTCAGGGTAGTAAGCGGGGCCTACGAGCAGTACTTC. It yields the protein CASSLVRVVSGAYEQYF.

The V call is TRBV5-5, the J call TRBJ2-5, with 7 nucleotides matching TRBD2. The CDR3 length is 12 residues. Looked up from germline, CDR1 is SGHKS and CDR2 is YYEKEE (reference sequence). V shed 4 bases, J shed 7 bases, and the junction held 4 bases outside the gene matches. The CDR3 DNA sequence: TGTGCCAGCAGCGAGGGACTACTGACCCAGTACTTC. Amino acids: CASSEGLLTQYF.

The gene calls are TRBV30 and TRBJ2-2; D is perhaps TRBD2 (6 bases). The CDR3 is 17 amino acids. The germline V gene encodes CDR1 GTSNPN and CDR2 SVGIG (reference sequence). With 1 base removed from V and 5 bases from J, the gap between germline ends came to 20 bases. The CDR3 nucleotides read TGTGCCTGGAGTGCCTTCCGGGACTCCCTCTCAACCGGGGAGCTGTTTTTT. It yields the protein CAWSAFRDSLSTGELFF.

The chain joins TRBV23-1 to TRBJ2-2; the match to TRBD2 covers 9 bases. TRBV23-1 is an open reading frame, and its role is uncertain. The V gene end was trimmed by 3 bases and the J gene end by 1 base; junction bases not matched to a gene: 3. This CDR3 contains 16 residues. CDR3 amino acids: CASSQCGGVNTGELFF. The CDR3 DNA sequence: TGCGCCAGCAGTCAGTGCGGGGGGGTGAACACCGGGGAGCTGTTTTTT.

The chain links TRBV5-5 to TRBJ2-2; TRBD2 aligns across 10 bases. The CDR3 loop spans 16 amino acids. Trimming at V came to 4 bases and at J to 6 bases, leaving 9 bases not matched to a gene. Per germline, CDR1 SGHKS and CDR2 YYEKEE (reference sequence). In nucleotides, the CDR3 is TGTGCCAGCAGCATCTATCTAGCGGGAGAAGCCGGGGAGCTGTTTTTT. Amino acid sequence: CASSIYLAGEAGELFF.

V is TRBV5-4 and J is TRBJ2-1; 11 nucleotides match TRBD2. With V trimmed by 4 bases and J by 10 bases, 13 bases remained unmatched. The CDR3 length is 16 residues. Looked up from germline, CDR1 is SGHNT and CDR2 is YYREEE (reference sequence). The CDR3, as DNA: TGTGCCAGCAGCAAACCGACTAGCGGGACGTTCAGGGAGCAGTTCTTC. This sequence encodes CASSKPTSGTFREQFF.

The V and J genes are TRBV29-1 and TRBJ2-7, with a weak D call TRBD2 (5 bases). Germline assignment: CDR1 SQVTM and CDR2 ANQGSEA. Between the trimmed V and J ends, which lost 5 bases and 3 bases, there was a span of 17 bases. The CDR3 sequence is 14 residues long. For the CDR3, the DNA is TGCAGCGTTTCTGGTCCTGGGAGAGTCTACGAGCAGTACTTC. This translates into CSVSGPGRVYEQYF.

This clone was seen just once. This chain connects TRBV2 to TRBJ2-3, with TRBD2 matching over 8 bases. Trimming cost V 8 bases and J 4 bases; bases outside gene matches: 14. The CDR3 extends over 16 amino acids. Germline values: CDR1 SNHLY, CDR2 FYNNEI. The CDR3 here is CASRGWRRGAADTQYF. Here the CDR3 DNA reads TGTGCCAGCCGTGGGTGGCGGCGGGGGGCGGCAGATACGCAGTATTTT.

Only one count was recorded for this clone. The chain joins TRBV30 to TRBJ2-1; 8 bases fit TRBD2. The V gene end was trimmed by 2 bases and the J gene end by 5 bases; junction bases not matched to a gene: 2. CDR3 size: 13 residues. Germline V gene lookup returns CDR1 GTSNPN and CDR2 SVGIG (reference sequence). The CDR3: CAWSHGRDNEQFF. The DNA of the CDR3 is TGTGCCTGGAGTCACGGGAGGGACAATGAGCAGTTCTTC.

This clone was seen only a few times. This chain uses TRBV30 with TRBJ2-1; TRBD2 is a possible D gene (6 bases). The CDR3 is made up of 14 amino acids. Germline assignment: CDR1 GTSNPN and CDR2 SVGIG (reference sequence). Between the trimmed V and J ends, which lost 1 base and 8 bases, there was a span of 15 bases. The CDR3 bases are TGTGCCTGGAGTGCCGGCCGGAGGGCCGATGAGCAGTTCTTC. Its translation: CAWSAGRRADEQFF. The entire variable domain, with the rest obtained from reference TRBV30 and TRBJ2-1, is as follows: SQTIHQWPATLVQPVGSPLSLECTVEGTSNPNLYWYRQAAGRGLQLLFYSVGIGQISSEVPQNLSASRPQDRQFILSSKKLLLSDSGFYLCAWSAGRRADEQFFGPGTRLTVL.

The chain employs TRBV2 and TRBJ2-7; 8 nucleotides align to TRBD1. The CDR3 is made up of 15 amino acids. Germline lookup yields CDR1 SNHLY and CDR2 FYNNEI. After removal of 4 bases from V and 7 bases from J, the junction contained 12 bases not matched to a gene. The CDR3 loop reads CASSVRVGQVLEQYF. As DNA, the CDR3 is TGTGCCAGCAGTGTTCGGGTGGGACAGGTTCTGGAGCAGTACTTC.